Each of the 19 T cell receptor beta chains below was sequenced from the same sample in a study of Ad26.COV2.S vaccination and SARS-CoV-2 variants. Assay: immunoSEQ multiplex PCR; the TCRdb copy retains only in-frame clones and omits some. The sample comprises approximately 400,000 clones, 90% to 95% of which are singletons, and roughly 3.9% rests with the top ten. The source material was peripheral blood, sampled after recovery from COVID-19. Receptors originate from a human donor who had recovered from COVID-19.

The chain has TRBV24-1 and TRBJ1-1; D is unclear. The V gene lost 6 bases and the J gene lost 1 base, with 8 bases spanning the gap. Germline CDR1 and CDR2: KGHDR and SFDVKD. CDR3 length: 13 amino acids. This CDR3 is CATSSKENTEAFF. In DNA form, the CDR3 reads TGTGCCACCAGTAGTAAGGAGAACACTGAAGCTTTCTTT.

The rearrangement uses TRBV7-2 and TRBJ1-2; 12 positions agree with TRBD1. The CDR3 has 17 amino acids. V trimming: 4 bases; J trimming: 4 bases; junction bases outside the gene matches: 10. Germline lookup yields CDR1 SGHTA and CDR2 FQGNSA. The CDR3 DNA reads TGTGCCAGCAGCTCCCGGGACAGGGGGCGCGGGAGCTATGGCTACACCTTC. This codes for CASSSRDRGRGSYGYTF.

The chain couples TRBV7-8 to TRBJ1-2; a possible D gene is TRBD1 (5 bases). This CDR3 has 14 residues. V lost 1 base, J lost 5 bases, and 11 bases lay in between. Germline CDR1 and CDR2: SGHVS and FQNEAQ. The CDR3 is CASSLGQTYYGYTF. The CDR3 nucleotides are TGTGCCAGCAGCTTAGGACAGACCTATTATGGCTACACCTTC.

The chain couples TRBV6-2 or TRBV6-3 to TRBJ1-5; D uncertain. The CDR3 loop spans 15 amino acids. V was cut by 2 bases and J by 6 bases, with 14 bases left in between. Germline loops: CDR1 MNHEY, CDR2 SVGEGT. The DNA of the CDR3 is TGTGCCAGCAGTTACAGGCTCTTCGGAGGTCAGCCCCAGCATTTT. Translating gives CASSYRLFGGQPQHF.

V gene TRBV7-9 combines with J gene TRBJ1-3; a weak D match, TRBD1 (5 bases). V gave up 1 base and J gave up 5 bases, with 12 bases separating them. This CDR3 is built from 15 residues. CDR1 is SEHNR, CDR2 FQNEAQ, per germline (reference sequence). The CDR3 region has the DNA TGTGCCAGCAGCTTAGGCGGCCAGGGTAGAAACACCATATATTTT. Translating gives CASSLGGQGRNTIYF.

The gene calls are TRBV19 and TRBJ1-1; D may be TRBD1 (5 bases). Trimming shortened V by 3 bases and J by 4 bases, and 15 bases separated the two germline ends. There are 15 residues in the CDR3. Germline V gene lookup returns CDR1 LNHDA and CDR2 SQIVND (reference sequence). CDR3 amino acids: CASSIKAGQGTEAFF. The DNA for the CDR3 is TGTGCCAGTAGTATTAAGGCGGGCCAGGGCACTGAAGCTTTCTTT.

CDR3 DNA: TGTGCCAGCAGTTACCCAACCGGGACTAGCGGGGAACTGACTCTCACAGATACGCAGTATTTT. It yields the protein CASSYPTGTSGELTLTDTQYF. The chain has TRBV6-2 or TRBV6-3 and TRBJ2-3, with 13 bases matching TRBD2. The CDR3 length is 21 residues. The J segment lost 2 bases and the V segment lost 2 bases, leaving 16 bases of the junction unmatched. Germline V gene data show CDR1 as MNHEY and CDR2 as SVGEGT.

The chain employs TRBV19 and TRBJ1-1; D call uncertain. The CDR3 totals 13 residues. The germline gives CDR1 LNHDA, CDR2 SQIVND (reference sequence). Deletions cut 4 bases from V and 1 base from J, with 7 bases between. Written as DNA, the CDR3 is TGTGCCAGTAGTAACTTAGGGAACACTGAAGCTTTCTTT. It encodes CASSNLGNTEAFF.

The rearrangement joins TRBV19 to TRBJ1-1; a weak D match, TRBD1 (5 bases). CDR3 length: 14 residues. Germline-derived CDR1 and CDR2 are LNHDA and SQIVND (reference sequence). V was shortened by 4 bases and J by 6 bases, with 15 bases between the two germline ends. The CDR3 is CASSKGQGGSEAFF. DNA of the CDR3: TGTGCCAGTAGTAAGGGCCAGGGCGGGTCTGAAGCTTTCTTT.

The rearrangement joins TRBV11-2 to TRBJ2-2; D unclear. Germline CDR1 reads SGHAT; CDR2 reads FQNNGV. The CDR3 length is 16 residues. V lost 0 bases to trimming and J lost 4 bases, with 12 bases between them. This CDR3 is CASSLDFNSITGELFF. The CDR3 nucleotides are TGTGCCAGCAGCTTAGATTTTAACTCAATCACCGGGGAGCTGTTTTTT.

This sequence joins TRBV29-1 and TRBJ1-1; tentative D call: TRBD1 (6 bases). The CDR3 spans 12 residues. The V gene lost 0 bases and the J gene lost 11 bases, with 13 bases spanning the gap. Per germline, CDR1 SQVTM and CDR2 ANQGSEA. CDR3 residues: CSVEEGGPGAFF. The CDR3 bases are TGCAGCGTTGAAGAAGGGGGGCCGGGGGCTTTCTTT.

V is TRBV3-1 (or the pseudogene TRBV3-2) and J is TRBJ1-5, with TRBD1 matching 8 bases. The CDR3 extends over 17 amino acids. Looked up from germline, CDR1 is LGHDT and CDR2 is YNNKEL (reference sequence). V gave up 4 bases and J gave up 1 base; unmatched junction bases: 9. As DNA, the CDR3 is TGTGCCAGCAGCCCGGGCTTAGGACAGGGAAGCAATCAGCCCCAGCATTTT. This sequence encodes CASSPGLGQGSNQPQHF.

The chain joins TRBV18 to TRBJ2-7; 10 bases agree with TRBD1. CDR1 and CDR2 (germline): KGHSH, LQKENI. The CDR3 consists of 16 residues. Losses at the gene ends were 2 bases for V and 1 base for J; bases not matched to a gene: 5. The CDR3, as DNA: TGTGCCAGCTCACCAATACCGGGACAGGGGTCCTACGAGCAGTACTTC. It is translated as CASSPIPGQGSYEQYF.

This clone occurred once. This rearrangement joins TRBV15 to TRBJ1-2, with D perhaps matching TRBD1 (6 bases). In germline, CDR1 is LNHNV, CDR2 YYDKDF (reference sequence). V shed 1 base and J shed 9 bases, with 15 bases lying between them. This CDR3 is built from 14 residues. This chain's CDR3 is CATSRVGGLESYTF. The CDR3 DNA follows: TGTGCCACCAGCAGAGTTGGGGGGCTGGAGAGCTACACCTTC. The full variable domain, its missing parts supplied by reference TRBV15 and TRBJ1-2, is DAMVIQNPRYQVTQFGKPVTLSCSQTLNHNVMYWYQQKSSQAPKLLFHYYDKDFNNEADTPDNFQSRRPNTSFCFLDIRSPGLGDTAMYLCATSRVGGLESYTFGSGTRLTVV.

The J gene is TRBJ2-1, the V gene TRBV19, with 10 bases matching TRBD2. This CDR3 comprises 14 residues. The germline CDR1 and CDR2 sequences are LNHDA and SQIVND (reference sequence). V lost 6 bases to trimming and J lost 7 bases; unmatched junction nucleotides: 6. The CDR3 DNA reads TGTGCCAGTAGGCGGAGCGGGGGGGCTAATGAGCAGTTCTTC. This codes for CASRRSGGANEQFF.

The CDR3 coding sequence is TGTGCCAGCAGTCAATCGACAGCTCCCAACGTCCTGACTTTC. Its protein is CASSQSTAPNVLTF. V and J are TRBV27 and TRBJ2-6; TRBD1 might be the D (5 bases). Germline lookup yields CDR1 MNHEY and CDR2 SMNVEV (reference sequence). Trimming stripped 5 bases from V and 8 bases from J, with 13 bases between. CDR3 length: 14 amino acids.

The chain employs TRBV20-1 and TRBJ1-5; D is unclear. This CDR3 is built from 13 residues. The V gene's germline CDR1 is DFQATT and CDR2 SNEGSKA (reference sequence). The V end was cut by 3 bases, the J end by 4 bases, with 10 bases between. CDR3 DNA: TGCAGTGCTAGTACGGGGTCTAATCAGCCCCAGCATTTT. It yields the protein CSASTGSNQPQHF.

The V call is TRBV13, the J call TRBJ2-3; perhaps D is TRBD1 or TRBD2 (6 bases each). The germline V gene has CDR1 PRHDT and CDR2 FYEKMQ (reference sequence). Trimming removed 2 bases at V and 4 bases at J, with 25 bases between. There are 19 residues in the CDR3. CDR3 bases: TGTGCCAGCAGCTTAAGGGCGGGGACACACCGTCGGCAGCCAGATACGCAGTATTTT. It specifies CASSLRAGTHRRQPDTQYF.

The V gene is TRBV11-3, the J gene TRBJ2-3; D is unresolved. The germline V and J ends were trimmed by 5 bases and 5 bases, with 8 bases remaining between them. Germline CDR1 SGHNT, CDR2 YENEEA. The length of the CDR3 is 12 residues. The chain's CDR3 is CASSRSGDTQYF. CDR3 nucleotide sequence: TGTGCCAGCAGCCGCTCCGGAGATACGCAGTATTTT.